This T cell receptor (beta chain) was observed in a study of blood T cell repertoires in COVID-19. At the level of the study: The origin of the acute and convalescent COVID-19 samples was the United States, Italy and Spain. Sources were T cells, B-cell-depleted T cells, or PBMCs; the material itself was cDNA or gDNA.

The data were produced by immunoSEQ multiplex PCR, yet TCRdb's version contains in-frame clones alone and is incomplete. The sample has about 200,000 clones, 80% seen once. Per the germline V gene, CDR1 is SGHDN and CDR2 is FVKESK. CDR3 size: 18 residues. After removal of 4 bases from V and 1 base from J, the junction contained 13 bases not matched to a gene. The receptor was derived from a woman in her seventies with acute or convalescent COVID-19. The material sequenced was peripheral blood. The chain has TRBV14 and TRBJ2-5; the match to TRBD1 covers 9 bases. As DNA, the CDR3 is TGTGCCAGCAGCCGCACCCGGGGGAACAGGGGGCTCCAAGAGACCCAGTACTTC. It encodes CASSRTRGNRGLQETQYF.